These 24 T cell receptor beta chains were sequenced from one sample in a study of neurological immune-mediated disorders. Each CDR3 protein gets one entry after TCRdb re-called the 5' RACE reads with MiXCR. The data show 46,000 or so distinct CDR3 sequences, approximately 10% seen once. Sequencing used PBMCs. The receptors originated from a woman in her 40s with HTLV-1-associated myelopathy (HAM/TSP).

CDR3 DNA sequence: TGCGCCAGCAGCCGAGCCCCGGGACGGACGAACTATGGCTACACCTTC. Protein: CASSRAPGRTNYGYTF. The V call is TRBV4-3, the J call TRBJ1-2, with D perhaps matching TRBD1 (5 bases). CDR1 and CDR2 (germline): LGHNA, YSLEER. The CDR3 sequence is 16 residues long. V lost 4 bases to trimming and J lost 2 bases, with 17 bases between them.

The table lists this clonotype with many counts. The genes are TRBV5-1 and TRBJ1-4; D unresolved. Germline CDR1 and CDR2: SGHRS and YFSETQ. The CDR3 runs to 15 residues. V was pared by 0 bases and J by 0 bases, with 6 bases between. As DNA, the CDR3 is TGCGCCAGCAGCTTGGGTGATGCAACTAATGAAAAACTGTTTTTT. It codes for CASSLGDATNEKLFF.

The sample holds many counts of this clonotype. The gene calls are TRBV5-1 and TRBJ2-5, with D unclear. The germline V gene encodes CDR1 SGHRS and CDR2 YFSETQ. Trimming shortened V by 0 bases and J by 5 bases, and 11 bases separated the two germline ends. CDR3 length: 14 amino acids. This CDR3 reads CASSLGDLGETQYF. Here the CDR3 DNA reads TGCGCCAGCAGCTTGGGAGACTTAGGGGAGACCCAGTACTTC.

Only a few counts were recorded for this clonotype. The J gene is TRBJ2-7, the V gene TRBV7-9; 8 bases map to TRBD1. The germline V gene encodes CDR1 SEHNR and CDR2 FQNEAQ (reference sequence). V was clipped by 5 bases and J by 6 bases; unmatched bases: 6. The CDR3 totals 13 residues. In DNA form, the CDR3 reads TGTGCCAGCAGCCCGGACAGGGAGGCCGAGCAGTACTTC. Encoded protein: CASSPDREAEQYF.

The CDR3 DNA follows: TGCAGTGCTCGCGGGGCAAATGAGCAGTTCTTC. Its protein is CSARGANEQFF. The chain combines TRBV20-1 with TRBJ2-1; a possible D gene is TRBD2 (6 bases). There are 11 residues in the CDR3. Trimming took 5 bases from V and 7 from J, leaving 9 bases between them. From germline, CDR1 is DFQATT and CDR2 SNEGSKA (reference sequence).

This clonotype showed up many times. DNA for the CDR3: TGTGCCAGCAGCTGGAACAGGGACTTGGGAGCCAAAAACATTCAGTACTTC. Encoded protein: CASSWNRDLGAKNIQYF. The J gene is TRBJ2-4, the V gene TRBV7-9; D tentatively fits TRBD1 or TRBD2 (6 bases each). CDR1 is SEHNR, CDR2 FQNEAQ, per germline (reference sequence). V gave up 4 bases and J gave up 0 bases, with 16 bases separating them. This CDR3 comprises 17 residues.

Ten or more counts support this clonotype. The CDR3, as DNA: TGTGCCAGCAGTGGCACTGCGGAGGGTTCACCCCTCCACTTT. Translation: CASSGTAEGSPLHF. The V call is TRBV28, the J call TRBJ1-6; D is undetermined. V dropped 5 bases and J dropped 9 bases, with 14 bases sitting between them. Germline V lookup: CDR1 MDHEN, CDR2 SYDVKM. The CDR3 loop spans 14 amino acids.

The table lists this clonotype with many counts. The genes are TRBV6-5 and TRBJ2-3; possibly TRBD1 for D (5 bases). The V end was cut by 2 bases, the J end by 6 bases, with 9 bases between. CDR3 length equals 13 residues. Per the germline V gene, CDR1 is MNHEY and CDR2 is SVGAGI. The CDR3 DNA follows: TGTGCCAGCAGTTACGGGGCGGCGGATACGCAGTATTTT. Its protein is CASSYGAADTQYF.

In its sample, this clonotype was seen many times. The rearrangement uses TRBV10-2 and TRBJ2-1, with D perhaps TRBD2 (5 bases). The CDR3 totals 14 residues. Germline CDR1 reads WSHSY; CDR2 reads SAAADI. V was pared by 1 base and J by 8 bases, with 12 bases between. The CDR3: CASSELTRADEQFF. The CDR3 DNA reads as TGCGCCAGCAGTGAGTTGACGAGGGCGGATGAGCAGTTCTTC.

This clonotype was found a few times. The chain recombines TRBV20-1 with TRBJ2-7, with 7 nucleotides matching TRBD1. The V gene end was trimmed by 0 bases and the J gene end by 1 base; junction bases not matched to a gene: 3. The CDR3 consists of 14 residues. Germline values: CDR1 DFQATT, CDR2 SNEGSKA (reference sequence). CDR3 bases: TGCAGTGCTAGAGATGGGACAGAGTCCTACGAGCAGTACTTC. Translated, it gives CSARDGTESYEQYF.

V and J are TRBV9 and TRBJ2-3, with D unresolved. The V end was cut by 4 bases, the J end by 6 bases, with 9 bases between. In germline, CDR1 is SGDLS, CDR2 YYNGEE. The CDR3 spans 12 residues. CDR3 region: CASSPNRDTQYF. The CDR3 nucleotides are TGTGCCAGCAGCCCCAACCGGGATACGCAGTATTTT.

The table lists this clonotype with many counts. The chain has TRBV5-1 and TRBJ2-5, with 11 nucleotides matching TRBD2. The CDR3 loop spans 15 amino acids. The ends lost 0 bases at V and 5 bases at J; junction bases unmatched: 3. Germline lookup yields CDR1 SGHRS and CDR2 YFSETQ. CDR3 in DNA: TGCGCCAGCAGCTTGGCCCGGACTAGCGGGGAGACCCAGTACTTC. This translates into CASSLARTSGETQYF.

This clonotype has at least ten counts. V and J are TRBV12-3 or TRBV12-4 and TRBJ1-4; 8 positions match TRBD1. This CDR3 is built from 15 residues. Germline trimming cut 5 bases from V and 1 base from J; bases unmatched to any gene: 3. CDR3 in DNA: TGTGCCAGCAGTAAAACAGGGGGAACTAATGAAAAACTGTTTTTT. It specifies CASSKTGGTNEKLFF.

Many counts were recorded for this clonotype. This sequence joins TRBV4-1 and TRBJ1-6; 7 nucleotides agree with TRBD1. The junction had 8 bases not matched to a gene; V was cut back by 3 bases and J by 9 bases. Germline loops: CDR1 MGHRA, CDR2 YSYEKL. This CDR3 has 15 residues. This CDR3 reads CASSHPGQLSSPLHF. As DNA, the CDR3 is TGCGCCAGCAGCCACCCGGGACAGCTATCTTCACCCCTCCACTTT.

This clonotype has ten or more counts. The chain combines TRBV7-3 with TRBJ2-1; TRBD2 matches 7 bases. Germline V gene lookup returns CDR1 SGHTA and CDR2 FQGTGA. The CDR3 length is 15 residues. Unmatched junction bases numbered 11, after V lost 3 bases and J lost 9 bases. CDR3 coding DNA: TGTGCCAGCAGCTTGGGGGGGGGTATTTTCGGTGAGCAGTTCTTC. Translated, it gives CASSLGGGIFGEQFF.

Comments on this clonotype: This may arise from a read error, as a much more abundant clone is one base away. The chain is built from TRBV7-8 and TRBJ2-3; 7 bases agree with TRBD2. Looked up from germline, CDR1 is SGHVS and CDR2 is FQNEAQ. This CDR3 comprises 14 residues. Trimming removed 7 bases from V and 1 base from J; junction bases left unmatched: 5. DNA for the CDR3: TGTGCCAGCATCAAGGGAGGGGGCACAGATACGCAGTATTTT. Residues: CASIKGGGTDTQYF.

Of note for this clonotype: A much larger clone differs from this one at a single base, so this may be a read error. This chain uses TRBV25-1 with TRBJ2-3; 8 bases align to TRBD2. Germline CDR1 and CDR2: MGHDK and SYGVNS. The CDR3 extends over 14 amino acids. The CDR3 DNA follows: TGTGCCAACAGTGTTGTCGGGGGGGGAGATACGCAGTATTTT. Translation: CANSVVGGGDTQYF.

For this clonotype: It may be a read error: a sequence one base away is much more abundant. CDR3 DNA sequence: TGTGCCAGCATCAACCGGGACAGGGAAGACACTGAAGCTTTCTTT. Amino acids: CASINRDREDTEAFF. V gene TRBV21-1 combines with J gene TRBJ1-1; TRBD1, the table's D call, was not compared with the DNA. TRBV21-1 is listed as a pseudogene. This CDR3 contains 15 residues.

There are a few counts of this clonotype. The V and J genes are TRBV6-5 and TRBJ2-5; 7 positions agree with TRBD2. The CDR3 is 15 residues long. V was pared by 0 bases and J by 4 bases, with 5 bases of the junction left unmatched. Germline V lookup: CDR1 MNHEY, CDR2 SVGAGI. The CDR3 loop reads CASSYSAGGGETQYF. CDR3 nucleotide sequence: TGTGCCAGCAGTTACTCGGCAGGCGGGGGAGAGACCCAGTACTTC.

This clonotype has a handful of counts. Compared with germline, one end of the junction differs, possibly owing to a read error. The CDR3 DNA is TGCGCCAGCAGCTTACAACCAGGGGGCGTGAATACTGAAGCTTTCTTT. Translation: CASSLQPGGVNTEAFF. The gene calls are TRBV5-1 and TRBJ1-1, with 8 bases matching TRBD1. The germline gives CDR1 SGHRS, CDR2 YFSETQ. The CDR3 is made up of 16 amino acids. The full variable domain, in which reference TRBV5-1 and TRBJ1-1 provide the parts outside the CDR3, is KAGVTQTPRYLIKTRGQQVTLSCSPISGHRSVSWYQQTPGQGLQFLFEYFSETQRNKGNFPGRFSGRQFSNSRSEMNVSTLELGDSALYLCASSLQPGGVNTEAFFGQGTRLTVV.

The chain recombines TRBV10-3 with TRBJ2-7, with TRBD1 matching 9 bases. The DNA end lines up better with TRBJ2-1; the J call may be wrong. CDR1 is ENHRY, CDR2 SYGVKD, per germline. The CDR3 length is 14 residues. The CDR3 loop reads CAIAGTGIPDEQFF. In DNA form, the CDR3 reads TGTGCCATCGCCGGGACAGGGATTCCCGACGAGCAGTTCTTC.

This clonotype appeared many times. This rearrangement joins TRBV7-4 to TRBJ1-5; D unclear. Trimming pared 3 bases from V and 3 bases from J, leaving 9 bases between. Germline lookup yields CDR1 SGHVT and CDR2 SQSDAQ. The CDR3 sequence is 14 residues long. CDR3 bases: TGTGCCAGCAGCTTTTCAGGATTCAATCAGCCCCAGCATTTT. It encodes CASSFSGFNQPQHF.

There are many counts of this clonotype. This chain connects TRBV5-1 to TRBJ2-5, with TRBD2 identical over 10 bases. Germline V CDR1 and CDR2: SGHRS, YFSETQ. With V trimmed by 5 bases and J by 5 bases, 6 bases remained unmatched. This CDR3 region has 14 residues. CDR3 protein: CASSVSGGDETQYF. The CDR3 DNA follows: TGCGCCAGCAGTGTGAGCGGGGGGGACGAGACCCAGTACTTC.

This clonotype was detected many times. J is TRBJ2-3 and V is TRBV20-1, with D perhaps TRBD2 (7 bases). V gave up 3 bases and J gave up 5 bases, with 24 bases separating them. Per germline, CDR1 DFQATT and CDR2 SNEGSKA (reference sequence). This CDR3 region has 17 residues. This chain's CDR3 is CSARDRTSAATRDTQYF. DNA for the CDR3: TGCAGTGCTAGGGACAGAACTAGCGCCGCAACCAGAGATACGCAGTATTTT.